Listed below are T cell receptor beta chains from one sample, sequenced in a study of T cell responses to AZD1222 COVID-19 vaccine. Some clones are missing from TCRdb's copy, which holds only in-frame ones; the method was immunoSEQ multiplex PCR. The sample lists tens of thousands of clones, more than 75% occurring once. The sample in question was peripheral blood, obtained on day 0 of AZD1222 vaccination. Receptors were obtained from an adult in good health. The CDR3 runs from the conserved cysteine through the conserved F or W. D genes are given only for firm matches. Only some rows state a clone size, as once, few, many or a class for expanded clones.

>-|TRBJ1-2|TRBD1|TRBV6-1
CASSEADDRGDGYTF
TGTGCCAGCAGTGAAGCGGATGACAGGGGTGATGGCTACACCTTC
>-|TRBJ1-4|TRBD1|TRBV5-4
CASSPSVPGQVNEKLFF
TGTGCCAGCAGCCCCAGCGTACCGGGACAGGTTAATGAAAAACTGTTTTTT
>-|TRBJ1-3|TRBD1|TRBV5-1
CASSDPGGRGNTIYF
TGCGCCAGCAGCGACCCAGGGGGCCGAGGAAACACCATATATTTT
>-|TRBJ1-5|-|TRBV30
CAWSKGSVEPQHF
TGTGCCTGGAGTAAGGGGTCCGTTGAGCCCCAGCATTTT
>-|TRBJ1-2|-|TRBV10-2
CASSTGNYGYTF
TGCGCCAGCAGTACAGGGAACTATGGCTACACCTTC
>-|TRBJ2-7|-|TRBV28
CASSSEYEQYF
TGTGCCAGCAGTAGTGAGTACGAGCAGTACTTC
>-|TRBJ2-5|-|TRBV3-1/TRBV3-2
CASSPVVGGRETQYF
TGTGCCAGCAGCCCAGTAGTTGGCGGCAGAGAGACCCAGTACTTC
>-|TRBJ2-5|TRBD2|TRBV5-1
CASSLAGTSMETQYF
TGCGCCAGCAGCTTGGCCGGGACTAGCATGGAGACCCAGTACTTC
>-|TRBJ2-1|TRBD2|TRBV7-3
CASSREPGLADEQFF
TGTGCCAGCAGCCGAGAGCCGGGACTAGCGGATGAGCAGTTCTTC
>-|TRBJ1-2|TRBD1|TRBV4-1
CASSQANRGLYGYTF
TGCGCCAGCAGCCAAGCCAACAGGGGGCTGTATGGCTACACCTTC
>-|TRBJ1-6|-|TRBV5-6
CASSLGGILYNSPLHF
TGTGCCAGCAGCTTGGGTGGAATTCTCTATAATTCACCCCTCCACTTT
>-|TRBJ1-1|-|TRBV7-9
CASSFTGLTEAFF
TGTGCCAGCAGCTTTACAGGGTTGACTGAAGCTTTCTTT
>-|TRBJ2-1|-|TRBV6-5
CASKKVLDINEQFF
TGTGCCAGCAAAAAGGTACTAGATATCAATGAGCAGTTCTTC
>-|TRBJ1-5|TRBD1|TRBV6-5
CASRPTGDQPQHF
TGTGCCAGCAGACCTACAGGGGATCAGCCCCAGCATTTT
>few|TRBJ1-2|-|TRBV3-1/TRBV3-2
CASSQGRQIYGYTF
TGTGCCAGCAGCCAAGGGCGACAGATCTATGGCTACACCTTC
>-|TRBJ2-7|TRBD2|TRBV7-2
CASSSGLAGVYEQYF
TGTGCCAGCAGCTCGGGACTAGCGGGAGTCTACGAGCAGTACTTC
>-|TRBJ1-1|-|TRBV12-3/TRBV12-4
CASSLNGFTEAFF
TGTGCCAGCAGTTTGAATGGCTTCACTGAAGCTTTCTTT
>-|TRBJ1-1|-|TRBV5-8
CASSFSMNTEAFF
TGTGCCAGCAGCTTCAGTATGAACACTGAAGCTTTCTTT
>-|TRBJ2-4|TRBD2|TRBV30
CAWSGTSGKNIQYF
TGTGCCTGGAGTGGGACTAGCGGCAAAAACATTCAGTACTTC
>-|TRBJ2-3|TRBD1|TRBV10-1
CASSASGTGGFDTQYF
TGCGCCAGCAGTGCGTCCGGGACAGGGGGCTTTGATACGCAGTATTTT
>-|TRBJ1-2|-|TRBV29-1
CSVEEGGYTF
TGCAGCGTTGAAGAAGGGGGCTACACCTTC
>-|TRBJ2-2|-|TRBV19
CASKTSQNTGELFF
TGTGCCAGTAAGACTAGTCAGAACACCGGGGAGCTGTTTTTT
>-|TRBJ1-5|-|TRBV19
CASSTDRLNQPQHF
TGTGCCAGTAGTACTGACAGACTCAATCAGCCCCAGCATTTT
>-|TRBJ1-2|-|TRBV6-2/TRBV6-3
CASSSWTALYGYTF
TGTGCCAGCAGTTCCTGGACAGCCTTATATGGCTACACCTTC
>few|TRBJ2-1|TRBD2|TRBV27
CASSSPGLTSYNEQFF
TGTGCCAGCAGTTCACCGGGACTAACCTCCTACAATGAGCAGTTCTTC
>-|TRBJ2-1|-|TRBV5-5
CASSFAADRNEQFF
TGTGCCAGCAGCTTCGCGGCGGATCGCAATGAGCAGTTCTTC
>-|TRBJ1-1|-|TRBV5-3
CARSTGALLLANTEAFF
TGTGCCAGAAGCACCGGGGCCCTCCTCCTAGCGAACACTGAAGCTTTCTTT
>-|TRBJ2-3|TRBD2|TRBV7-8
CASSVAGAVTDTQYF
TGTGCCAGCAGCGTAGCGGGGGCCGTTACAGATACGCAGTATTTT
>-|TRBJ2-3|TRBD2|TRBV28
CASRRTSGRAGTDTQYF
TGTGCCAGCAGAAGGACTAGCGGGAGGGCTGGCACAGATACGCAGTATTTT
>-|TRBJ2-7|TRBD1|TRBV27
CASTYFGRGTYEQYF
TGTGCCAGCACATATTTCGGCAGGGGGACGTACGAGCAGTACTTC
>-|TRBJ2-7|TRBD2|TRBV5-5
CASSQETSGFYEQYF
TGTGCCAGCAGCCAGGAGACTAGCGGGTTCTACGAGCAGTACTTC
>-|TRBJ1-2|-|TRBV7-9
CASSLALNYGYTF
TGTGCCAGCAGCTTAGCGTTGAACTATGGCTACACCTTC
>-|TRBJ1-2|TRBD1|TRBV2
CASDNRGDGYTF
TGTGCCAGCGATAACAGGGGCGATGGCTACACCTTC
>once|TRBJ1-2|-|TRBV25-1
CASSVDQQGGYTF
TGTGCCAGCAGTGTCGACCAACAGGGTGGCTACACCTTC
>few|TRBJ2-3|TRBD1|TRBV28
CASSLDRGLEDTQYF
TGTGCCAGCAGCCTGGACAGGGGGCTTGAAGATACGCAGTATTTT
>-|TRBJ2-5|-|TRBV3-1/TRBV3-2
CASRRQEETQYF
TGTGCCAGCCGAAGACAGGAGGAGACCCAGTACTTC
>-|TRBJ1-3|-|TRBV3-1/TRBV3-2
CASSPGHRSGNTIYF
TGTGCCAGCAGCCCCGGACATCGCTCTGGAAACACCATATATTTT
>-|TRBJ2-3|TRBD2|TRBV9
CASSPHGLADTDTQYF
TGTGCCAGCAGCCCCCACGGACTAGCGGACACAGATACGCAGTATTTT
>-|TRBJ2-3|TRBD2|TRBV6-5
CASSYELAVTDTQYF
TGTGCCAGCAGTTACGAACTAGCGGTTACTGATACGCAGTATTTT
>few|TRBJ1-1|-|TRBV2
CASSESGRAFF
TGTGCCAGCAGTGAAAGCGGGCGGGCTTTCTTT